This record concerns one T cell receptor beta chain sequence. The germline V gene encodes CDR1 SGHKS and CDR2 YYEKEE (reference sequence). J gave up 4 bases and V 1 base, and 2 bases lay outside the gene matches. This CDR3 has 15 amino acids. This record belongs to a study of blood T cell repertoires in COVID-19. Study-level information: Material from acute and convalescent COVID-19 was sourced from the United States, Italy and Spain. Nucleic acid was either cDNA or gDNA, and it came from T cells, B-cell-depleted T cells, or PBMCs.

Clones were read by immunoSEQ multiplex PCR, and TCRdb kept only the in-frame ones, dropping some. The sample has around 160,000 clones; more than 75% are singletons. The origin of this receptor is a woman between 25 and 40 years old with acute COVID-19. Sequencing was done on a sample of PBMCs or T cells enriched from blood (not recorded which). The rearrangement uses TRBV5-5 and TRBJ2-1; the match to TRBD2 covers 10 bases. The CDR3: CASSLSSGGYNEQFF. CDR3 coding DNA: TGTGCCAGCAGCTTGTCTAGCGGGGGATACAATGAGCAGTTCTTC.